The clone carrying this T cell receptor (beta chain) has just a few counts. No antigen is known for it. These data belong to a study of cytomegalovirus exposure and HLA in healthy donors. Study-level background: From about 200 million T cells, an earlier analysis saw approximately 110 million unique TCR beta sequences. Study-level findings and limits: Later analysis associated a missense DCLRE1C variant with TCR beta V- and J-gene trimming. Among the sequence variants, a highly shared cluster was likely an artifact of sequencing.

Unmatched junction bases numbered 10, after V lost 4 bases and J lost 8 bases. This CDR3 has 15 amino acids. The germline gives CDR1 SGHRS, CDR2 YFSETQ. The PCR ran on 60 Vbeta and 13 Jbeta primers. Data came from immunoSEQ multiplex PCR; TCRdb stores just in-frame clones and leaves some out. The sample gives some 97,000 clones, more than 75% of which show up once; under 4.5% is in the top ten. The chain employs TRBV5-1 and TRBJ1-4; 8 nucleotides align to TRBD1. The clonotype comes from a woman aged 50 to 60 in good health and CMV-seropositive. The sample taken for sequencing was PBMCs. The CDR3 bases are TGCGCCAGCAGCATTGCCGGGACAGGTGGGGAAAAACTGTTTTTT. Its protein product is CASSIAGTGGEKLFF.